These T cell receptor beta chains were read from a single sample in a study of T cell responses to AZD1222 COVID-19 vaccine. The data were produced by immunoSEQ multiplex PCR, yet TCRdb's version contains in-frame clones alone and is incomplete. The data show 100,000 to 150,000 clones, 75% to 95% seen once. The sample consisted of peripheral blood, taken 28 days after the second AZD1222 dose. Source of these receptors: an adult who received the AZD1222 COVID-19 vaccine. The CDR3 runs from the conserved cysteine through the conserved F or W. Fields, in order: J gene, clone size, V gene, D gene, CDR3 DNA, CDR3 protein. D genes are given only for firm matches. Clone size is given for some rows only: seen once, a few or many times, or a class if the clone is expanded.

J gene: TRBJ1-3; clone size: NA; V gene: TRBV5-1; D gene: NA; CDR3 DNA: TGCGCCAGCAGCTTGGAGGGGGTTTCTGGAAACACCATATATTTT; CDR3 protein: CASSLEGVSGNTIYF
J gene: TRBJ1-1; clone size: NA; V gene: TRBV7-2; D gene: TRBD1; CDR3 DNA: TGTGCCAGCAGCGTGACAGGGGGTTGGACTGAAGCTTTCTTT; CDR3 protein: CASSVTGGWTEAFF
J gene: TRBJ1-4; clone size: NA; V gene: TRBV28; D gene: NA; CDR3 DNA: TGTGCCAGCAGTTTACCCCACATGGTGGAAAAACTGTTTTTT; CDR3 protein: CASSLPHMVEKLFF
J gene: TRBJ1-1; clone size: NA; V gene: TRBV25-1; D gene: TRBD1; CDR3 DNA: TGTGCCAGCAGTGAACAGGGGGCAATGGCTGAAGCTTTCTTT; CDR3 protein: CASSEQGAMAEAFF
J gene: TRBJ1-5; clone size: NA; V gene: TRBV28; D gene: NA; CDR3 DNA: TGTGCCAGCATGGGTAATCAGCCCCAGCATTTT; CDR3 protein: CASMGNQPQHF
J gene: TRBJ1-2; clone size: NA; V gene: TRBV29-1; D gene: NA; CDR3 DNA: TGCAGCGTGCACAGGGTCGGATATGGCTACACCTTC; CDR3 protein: CSVHRVGYGYTF
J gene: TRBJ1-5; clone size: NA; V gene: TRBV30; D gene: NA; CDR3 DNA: TGTGCCTGGAGTCTAGGAACTGTTAATCAGCCCCAGCATTTT; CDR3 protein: CAWSLGTVNQPQHF
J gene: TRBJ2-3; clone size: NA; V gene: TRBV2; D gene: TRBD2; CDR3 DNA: TGTGCCAGCAGGAGACTAGCGGGAGTAGTGATTGGTACGCAGTATTTT; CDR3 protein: CASRRLAGVVIGTQYF
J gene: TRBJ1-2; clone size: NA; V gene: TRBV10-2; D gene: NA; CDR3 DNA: TGCGCCAGCAGTGAGTCGGGCCAGAGCACCTATGGCTACACCTTC; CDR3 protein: CASSESGQSTYGYTF
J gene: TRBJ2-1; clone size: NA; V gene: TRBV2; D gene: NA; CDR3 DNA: TGTGCCAGCAGTGGGGGCCCAGCGATAAAAAAAGGGCATTTCTTC; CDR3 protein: CASSGGPAIKKGHFF
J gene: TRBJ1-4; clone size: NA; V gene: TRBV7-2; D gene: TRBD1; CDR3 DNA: TGTGCCAGCAGCCCCGGACAGGGGGATGAAAAACTGTTTTTT; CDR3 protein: CASSPGQGDEKLFF
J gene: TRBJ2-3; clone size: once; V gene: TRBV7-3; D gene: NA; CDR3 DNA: TGTGCCAGCAGCTTAGGGGGGCGGGCAGATACGCAGTATTTT; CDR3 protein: CASSLGGRADTQYF
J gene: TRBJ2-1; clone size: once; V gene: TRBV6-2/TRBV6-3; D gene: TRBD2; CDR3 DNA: TGTGCCAGCAGTTCCCTACCCTTAGCGGGGGGTGACAATGAGCAGTTCTTC; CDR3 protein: CASSSLPLAGGDNEQFF
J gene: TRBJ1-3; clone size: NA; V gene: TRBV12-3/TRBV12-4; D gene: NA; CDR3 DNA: TGTGCCTGGGAGGTGCGGTCTGGAAACACCATATATTTT; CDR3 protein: CAWEVRSGNTIYF
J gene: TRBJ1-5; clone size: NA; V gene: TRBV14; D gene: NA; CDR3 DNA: TGTGCCAGCAGCCAAGAGGGGGATCAGCCCCAGCATTTT; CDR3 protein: CASSQEGDQPQHF
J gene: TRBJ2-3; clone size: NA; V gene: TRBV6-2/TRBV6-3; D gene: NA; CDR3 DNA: TGTGCCAGCAGTTACTCGATGGTTCGGGGAGCAGATACGCAGTATTTT; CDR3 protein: CASSYSMVRGADTQYF
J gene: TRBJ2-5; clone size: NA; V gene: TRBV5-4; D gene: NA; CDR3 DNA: TGTGCCAGCAGCCCACGGGAGGGGGCGGGGGAGACCCAGTACTTC; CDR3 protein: CASSPREGAGETQYF
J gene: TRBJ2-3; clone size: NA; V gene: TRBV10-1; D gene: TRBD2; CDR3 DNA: TGCGCCAGCAGAATCCCACCGACTAGCGGAGCGCGGAACACAGATACGCAGTATTTT; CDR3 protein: CASRIPPTSGARNTDTQYF
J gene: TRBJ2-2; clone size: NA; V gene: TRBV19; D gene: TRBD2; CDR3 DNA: TGTGCCAGTAGTATAGGGACTAGCGGGAACACCGGGGAGCTGTTTTTT; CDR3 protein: CASSIGTSGNTGELFF
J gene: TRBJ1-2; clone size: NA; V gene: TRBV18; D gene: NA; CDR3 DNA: TGTGCCAGCTCACCACCGTTAGCTAACTATGGCTACACCTTC; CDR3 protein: CASSPPLANYGYTF
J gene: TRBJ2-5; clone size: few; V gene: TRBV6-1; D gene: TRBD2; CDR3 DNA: TGTGCCAGCAGTGTTCAAGGACTAGCGGTCCAAGAGACCCAGTACTTC; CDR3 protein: CASSVQGLAVQETQYF
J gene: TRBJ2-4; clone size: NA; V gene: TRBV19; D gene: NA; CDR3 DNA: TGTGCCAGTAGTACCCCCCCCTCTAGCGCCCTAGCCAAAAACATTCAGTACTTC; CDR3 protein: CASSTPPSSALAKNIQYF
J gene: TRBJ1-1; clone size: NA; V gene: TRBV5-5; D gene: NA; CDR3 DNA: TGTGCCAGCAGCCCGGACAGTATGAACACTGAAGCTTTCTTT; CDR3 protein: CASSPDSMNTEAFF
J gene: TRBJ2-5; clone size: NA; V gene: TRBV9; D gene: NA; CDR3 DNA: TGTGCCAGCAGCGTAGGGGTTAGCGACCAAGAGACCCAGTACTTC; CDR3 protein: CASSVGVSDQETQYF
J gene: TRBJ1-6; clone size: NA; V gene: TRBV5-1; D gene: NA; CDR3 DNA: TGCGCCAGCAGCTTCCAGGGTACGGATTCACCCCTCCACTTT; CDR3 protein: CASSFQGTDSPLHF
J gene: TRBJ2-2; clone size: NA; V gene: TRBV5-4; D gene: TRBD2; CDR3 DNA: TGTGCCAGCAGCTGGGGACTAGCTGGAAACACCGGGGAGCTGTTTTTT; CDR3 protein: CASSWGLAGNTGELFF
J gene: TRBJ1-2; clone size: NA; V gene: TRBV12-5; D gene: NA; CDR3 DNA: TGTGCTAGCGTCTACGGGACGGATAACTATGGCTACACCTTC; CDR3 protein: CASVYGTDNYGYTF
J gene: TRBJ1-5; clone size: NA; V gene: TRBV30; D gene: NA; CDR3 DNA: TGTGCCTGGACCCCGGTGGGCGGACATAGCAATCAGCCCCAGCATTTT; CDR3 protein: CAWTPVGGHSNQPQHF
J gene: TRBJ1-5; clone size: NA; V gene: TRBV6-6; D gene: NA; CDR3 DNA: TGTGCCAGCAGCGCGGGGGGACAGCCCCAGCATTTT; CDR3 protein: CASSAGGQPQHF
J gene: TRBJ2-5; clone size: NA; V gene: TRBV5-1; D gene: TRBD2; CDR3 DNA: TGCGCCAGCAGCGCGGGACTAGCGGGGGGTTACCAAGAGACCCAGTACTTC; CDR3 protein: CASSAGLAGGYQETQYF
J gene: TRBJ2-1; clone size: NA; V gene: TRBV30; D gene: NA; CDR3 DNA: TGTGCCTGGAGTAGGAGCTCCTACAATGAGCAGTTCTTC; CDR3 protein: CAWSRSSYNEQFF
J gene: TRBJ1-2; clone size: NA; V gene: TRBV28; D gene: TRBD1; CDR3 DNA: TGTGCCAGCAGTGGCACGACAGGGGCCGGGGGCTACACCTTC; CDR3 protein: CASSGTTGAGGYTF
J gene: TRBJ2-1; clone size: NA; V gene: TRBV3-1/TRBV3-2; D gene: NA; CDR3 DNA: TGTGCCAGCAGCGAAGGAGAAGCGGCCTACAATGAGCAGTTCTTC; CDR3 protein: CASSEGEAAYNEQFF
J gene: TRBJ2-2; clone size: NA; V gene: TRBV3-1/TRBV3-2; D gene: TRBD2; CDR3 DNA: TGTGCCAGCAGCCCCGGGAGGCCCGGGGAGCTGTTTTTT; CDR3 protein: CASSPGRPGELFF
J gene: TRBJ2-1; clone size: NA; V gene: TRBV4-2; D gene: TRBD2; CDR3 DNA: TGTGCCAGCAGCCAAGATATGGCGGGGGAATACAATGAGCAGTTCTTC; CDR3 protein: CASSQDMAGEYNEQFF
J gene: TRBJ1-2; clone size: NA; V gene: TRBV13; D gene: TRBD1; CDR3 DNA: TGTGCCAGCAGCTTAACCGGACAGGGGCCAAGCTATGGCTACACCTTC; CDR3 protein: CASSLTGQGPSYGYTF
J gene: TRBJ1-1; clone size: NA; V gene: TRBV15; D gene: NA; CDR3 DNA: TGTGCCACGGCAGAAATTGGGGACACTGAAGCTTTCTTT; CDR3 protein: CATAEIGDTEAFF
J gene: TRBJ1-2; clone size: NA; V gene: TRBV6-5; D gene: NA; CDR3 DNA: TGTGCCAGCAAGGCGGCAGCTGCTAACTATGGCTACACCTTC; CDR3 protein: CASKAAAANYGYTF
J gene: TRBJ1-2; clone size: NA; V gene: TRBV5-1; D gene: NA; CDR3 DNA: TGCGCCAGCAGCTCCATGCTTGGGGATGGCTACACCTTC; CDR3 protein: CASSSMLGDGYTF
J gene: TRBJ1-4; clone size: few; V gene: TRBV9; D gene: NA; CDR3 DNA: TGTGCCAGCAGCCCTACCGCGACTAATGAAAAACTGTTTTTT; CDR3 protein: CASSPTATNEKLFF
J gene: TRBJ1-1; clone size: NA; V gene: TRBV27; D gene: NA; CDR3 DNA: TGTGCCAGCAGTCCCCGGCCGGGAGCTGGCACTGAAGCTTTCTTT; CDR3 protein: CASSPRPGAGTEAFF
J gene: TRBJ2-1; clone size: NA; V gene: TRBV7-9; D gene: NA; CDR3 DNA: TGTGCCAGCAGCTTAGTGGAGGGGGATGAGCAGTTCTTC; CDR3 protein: CASSLVEGDEQFF
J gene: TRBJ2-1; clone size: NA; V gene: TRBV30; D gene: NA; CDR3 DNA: TGTGCCTGGAGTGTACCGGGCAGCAATGAGCAGTTCTTC; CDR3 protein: CAWSVPGSNEQFF
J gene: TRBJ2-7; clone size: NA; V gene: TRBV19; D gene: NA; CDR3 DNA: TGTGCCAGTAGTATGAGGGGTGGGTACGGGAGCTCCTACGAGCAGTACTTC; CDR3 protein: CASSMRGGYGSSYEQYF
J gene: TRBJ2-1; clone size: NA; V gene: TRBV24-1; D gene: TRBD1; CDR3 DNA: TGTGCCACCAGTGATTCAGGGACAGGCTCCTACAATGAGCAGTTCTTC; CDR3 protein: CATSDSGTGSYNEQFF
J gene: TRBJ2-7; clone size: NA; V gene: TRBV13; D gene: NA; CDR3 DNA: TGTGCCAGCAGCGCCCCCTTAGGCGAGCAGTACTTC; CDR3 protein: CASSAPLGEQYF
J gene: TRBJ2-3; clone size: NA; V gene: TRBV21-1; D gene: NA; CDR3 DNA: TGTGCCAGCAGCCCCTCGGGACTAGCGGGAGCAGATACGCAGTATTTT; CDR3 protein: CASSPSGLAGADTQYF
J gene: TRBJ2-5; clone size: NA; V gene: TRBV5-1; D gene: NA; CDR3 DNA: TGCGCCAGCAGCCCCGGGGCCCCCGAGACCCAGTACTTC; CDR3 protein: CASSPGAPETQYF
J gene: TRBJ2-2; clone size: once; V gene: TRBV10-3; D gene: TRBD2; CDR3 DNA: TGTGCCATCAGTGAGTCGGGGTCCGGGACTAAACGATCCGGGGAGCTGTTTTTT; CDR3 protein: CAISESGSGTKRSGELFF
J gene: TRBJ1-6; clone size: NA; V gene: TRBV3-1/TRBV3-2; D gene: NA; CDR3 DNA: TGTGCCAGCAGACTACAGGGTGCAGGCGGATCACCCCTCCACTTT; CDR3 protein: CASRLQGAGGSPLHF
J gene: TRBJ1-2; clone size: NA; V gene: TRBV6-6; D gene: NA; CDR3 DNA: TGTGCCAGCTCGGGGGGGGCTAATGGCTATGGCTACACCTTC; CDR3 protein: CASSGGANGYGYTF
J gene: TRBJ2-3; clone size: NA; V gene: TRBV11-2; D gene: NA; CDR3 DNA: TGTGCCAGCAGCTTATTGAGAAGTAGCGGAACGCAGTATTTT; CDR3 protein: CASSLLRSSGTQYF
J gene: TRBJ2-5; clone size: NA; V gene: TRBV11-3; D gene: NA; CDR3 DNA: TGTGCCAGCAGCTCAGGGATGGAGACCCAGTACTTC; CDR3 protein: CASSSGMETQYF
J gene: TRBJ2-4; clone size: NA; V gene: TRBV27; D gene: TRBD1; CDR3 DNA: TGTGCCAGCAGTCCCAGACAGGGGGCATCCAAAAACATTCAGTACTTC; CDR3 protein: CASSPRQGASKNIQYF
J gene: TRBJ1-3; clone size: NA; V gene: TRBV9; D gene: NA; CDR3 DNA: TGTGCCAGCAGCGTAGCTCCAGACTCTGGAAACACCATATATTTT; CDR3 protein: CASSVAPDSGNTIYF
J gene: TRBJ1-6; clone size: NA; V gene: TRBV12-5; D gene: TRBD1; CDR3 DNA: TGTGCTAGTGGTTCCGGCCAGGGGGCGGGTTCACCCCTCCACTTT; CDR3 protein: CASGSGQGAGSPLHF
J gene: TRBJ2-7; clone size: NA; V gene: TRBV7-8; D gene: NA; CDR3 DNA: TGTGCCAGCAGCTTCCGGGGGTCCTACGAGCAGTACTTC; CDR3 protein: CASSFRGSYEQYF